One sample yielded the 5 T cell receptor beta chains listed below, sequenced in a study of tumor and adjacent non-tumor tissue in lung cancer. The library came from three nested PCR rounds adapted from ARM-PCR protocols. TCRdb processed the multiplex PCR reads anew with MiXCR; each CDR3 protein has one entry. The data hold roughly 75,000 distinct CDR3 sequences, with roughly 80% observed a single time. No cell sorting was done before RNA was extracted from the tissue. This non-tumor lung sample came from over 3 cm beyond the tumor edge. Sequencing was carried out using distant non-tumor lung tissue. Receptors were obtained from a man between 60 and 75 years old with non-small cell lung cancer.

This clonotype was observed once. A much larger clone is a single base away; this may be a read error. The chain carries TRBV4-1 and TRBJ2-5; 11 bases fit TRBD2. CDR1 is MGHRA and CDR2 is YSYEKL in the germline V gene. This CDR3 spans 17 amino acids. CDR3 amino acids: CANSQETSGSWEETQYF. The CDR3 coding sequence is TGCGCCAACAGCCAAGAAACTAGCGGGAGTTGGGAAGAGACCCAGTACTTC.

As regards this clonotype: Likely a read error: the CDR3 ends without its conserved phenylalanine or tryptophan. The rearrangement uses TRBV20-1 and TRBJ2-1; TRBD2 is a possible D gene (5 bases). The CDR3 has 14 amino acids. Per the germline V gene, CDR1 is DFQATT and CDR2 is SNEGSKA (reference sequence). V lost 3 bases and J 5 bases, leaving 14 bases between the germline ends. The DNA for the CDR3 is TGCAGTGCTAGCCCCGGGCGGGTAGACAATGAGCAGTTCTTG. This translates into CSASPGRVDNEQFL.

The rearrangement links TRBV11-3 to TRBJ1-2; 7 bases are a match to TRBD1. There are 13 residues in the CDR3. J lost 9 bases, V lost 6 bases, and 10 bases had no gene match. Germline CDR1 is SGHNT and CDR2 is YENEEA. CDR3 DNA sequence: TGTGCCAGCAGTCCAGACAGGGAATATTGCTACACCTTC. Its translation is CASSPDREYCYTF.

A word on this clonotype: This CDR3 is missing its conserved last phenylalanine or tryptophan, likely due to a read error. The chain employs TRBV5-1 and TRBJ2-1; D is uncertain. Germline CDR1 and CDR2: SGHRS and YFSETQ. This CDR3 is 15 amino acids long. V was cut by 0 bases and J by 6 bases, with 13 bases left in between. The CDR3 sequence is CASSLGVNMLNEQFL. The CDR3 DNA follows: TGCGCCAGCAGCTTGGGCGTAAATATGCTCAATGAGCAGTTCTTA.

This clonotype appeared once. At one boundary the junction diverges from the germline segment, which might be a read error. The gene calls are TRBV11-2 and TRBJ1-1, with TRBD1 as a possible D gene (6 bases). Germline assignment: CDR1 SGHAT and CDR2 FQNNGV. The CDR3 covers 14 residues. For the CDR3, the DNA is TGTGCCAGCAGCTTCGGTCAGGGGAAGACTGAAGCTGTCTTT. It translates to CASSFGQGKTEAVF.